The sequence of this TCR beta chain was determined in a study of blood T cells in healthy people across ages. General study points: The unsorted PBMCs prevented any conclusive comparison of naive versus antigen-experienced cells.

Primers used in a second PCR of about 6 to 11 cycles were a sample-barcoded 5' primer and a J-beta primer mix. A minimum of 2.5 million CDR3-containing paired-end reads was obtained for each sample. Via MiXCR, TCRdb re-called the 5' RACE reads, giving one row per CDR3 protein. The sample includes about 1.1 million distinct CDR3 sequences, more than 30% of them seen just once. The authors drew ten milliliters of peripheral blood from each donor. Total RNA amounts of at least 6 micrograms were extracted per sample. The V segment lost 3 bases and the J segment 5 bases; nucleotides outside the gene matches: 4. The CDR3 loop spans 14 amino acids. CDR1 is SGHVS and CDR2 is FNYEAQ in the germline V gene. For this clonotype: The antigen remains undetermined.

Sequencing was performed on blood. The chain recombines TRBV7-6 with TRBJ2-7; 10 bases are shared with TRBD1. This sequence originates from a young man in good health. The CDR3 spells CASSLTGGGDEQYF. The CDR3 coding sequence is TGTGCCAGCAGCTTGACAGGGGGCGGGGACGAGCAGTACTTC.